This TCR beta chain was retrieved from a study of T-cell reconstitution after alpha-beta-depleted transplantation in children. Study-wide results and limits: It was reported that alpha-beta T cells came from several hundred expanded graft clones (about two months after transplant).

TCRbeta library preparation incorporated unique molecular identifiers. TCRdb re-derived calls from the PCR reads in MiXCR, one entry per CDR3 protein. This table holds about 7,700 distinct CDR3 sequences, more than 9.5% found once. This clonotype appeared many times. Its antigen is not identified. V was trimmed by 5 bases and J by 1 base, leaving 11 bases between them. The CDR3 loop spans 15 amino acids. This TCR derives from a patient aged 2-10 years who had a stem cell transplant for inherited bone marrow failure, so the T cells may come from the graft donor. The chain couples TRBV12-3 or TRBV12-4 to TRBJ1-4, with D hard to call. The source was PBMCs, mostly from graft donor cells, collected 60 days after TCRalphabeta/CD19-depleted stem cell transplant. Here the CDR3 DNA reads TGTGCCAGCAGTATTCGGGAACAAACTAATGAAAAACTGTTTTTT. Protein product: CASSIREQTNEKLFF.